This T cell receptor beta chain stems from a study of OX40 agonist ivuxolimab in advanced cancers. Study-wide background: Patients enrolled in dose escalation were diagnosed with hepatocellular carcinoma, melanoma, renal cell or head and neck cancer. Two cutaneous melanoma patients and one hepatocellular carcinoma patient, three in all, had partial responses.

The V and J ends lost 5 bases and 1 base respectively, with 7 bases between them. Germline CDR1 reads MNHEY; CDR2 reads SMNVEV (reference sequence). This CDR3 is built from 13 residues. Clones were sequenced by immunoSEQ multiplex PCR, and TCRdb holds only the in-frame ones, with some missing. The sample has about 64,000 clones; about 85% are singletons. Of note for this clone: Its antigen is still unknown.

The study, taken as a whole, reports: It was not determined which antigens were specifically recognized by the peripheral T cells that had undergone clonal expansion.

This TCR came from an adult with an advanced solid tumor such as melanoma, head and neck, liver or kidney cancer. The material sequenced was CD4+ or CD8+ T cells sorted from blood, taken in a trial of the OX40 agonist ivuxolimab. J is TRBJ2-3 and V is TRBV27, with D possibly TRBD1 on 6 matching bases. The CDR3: CASSRQGTDTQYF. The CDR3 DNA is TGTGCCAGCAGTCGACAGGGCACAGATACGCAGTATTTT.